A selection of T cell receptor beta chains follows, all from one sample in a study of OX40 agonist ivuxolimab in advanced cancers. Clones were read by immunoSEQ multiplex PCR, and TCRdb kept only the in-frame ones, dropping some. There are approximately 40,000 clones in the sample; more than 70% occur only once, and 9.5% to 15% lies in the top ten. The specimen comprised CD4+ or CD8+ T cells sorted from blood, sampled in a trial of the OX40 agonist ivuxolimab. The origin of the receptors is an adult with an advanced solid tumor such as melanoma, head and neck, liver or kidney cancer. The CDR3 runs from the conserved cysteine through the conserved F or W. The order of the fields is J gene, clone size, D gene, V gene, CDR3 protein, CDR3 DNA. D genes are given only for firm matches. Not every row has a clone size; where given, it reads once, few, many or a size class.

>TRBJ2-7|once|TRBD2|TRBV11-2
CASSLDWTSGSYEQYF
TGTGCCAGCAGCTTAGATTGGACTAGCGGCTCCTACGAGCAGTACTTC
>TRBJ2-7|.|TRBD2|TRBV11-2
CASSLIVAGDREQYF
TGTGCCAGCAGCTTAATTGTAGCGGGAGACCGTGAGCAGTACTTC
>TRBJ2-7|.|TRBD1|TRBV27
CASSPSGTATYEQYF
TGTGCCAGCAGTCCATCCGGGACAGCTACCTACGAGCAGTACTTC
>TRBJ2-5|.|.|TRBV4-1
CASSQDQYQETQYF
TGCGCCAGCAGCCAAGATCAGTACCAAGAGACCCAGTACTTC
>TRBJ2-3|once|.|TRBV5-1
CASVPVGTATDTQYF
TGCGCCAGCGTACCCGTCGGTACCGCCACAGATACGCAGTATTTT
>TRBJ2-7|.|.|TRBV7-9
CASSFSTGTLFYEQYF
TGTGCCAGCAGCTTCTCAACCGGGACGCTTTTCTACGAGCAGTACTTC
>TRBJ2-7|.|TRBD1|TRBV5-1
CASSLASGVGGYNYEQYF
TGCGCCAGCAGCTTGGCAAGTGGTGTAGGGGGCTATAACTACGAGCAGTACTTC
>TRBJ2-1|.|.|TRBV13
CASFSRGNEQFF
TGTGCCAGCTTCTCTCGGGGAAATGAGCAGTTCTTC
>TRBJ2-7|.|.|TRBV27
CASSSGYEQYF
TGTGCCAGCAGTTCCGGCTACGAGCAGTACTTC
>TRBJ2-7|.|.|TRBV19
CASSWVGGASEQYF
TGTGCCAGTAGCTGGGTTGGGGGGGCGAGCGAGCAGTACTTC
>TRBJ2-7|.|.|TRBV27
CASSLQGSEQYF
TGTGCCAGCAGTCTACAGGGATCCGAGCAGTACTTC
>TRBJ2-2|.|.|TRBV7-9
CASSLAAGELFF
TGTGCCAGCAGCTTAGCTGCCGGGGAGCTGTTTTTT